These 28 T cell receptor beta chains originate from one sample sequenced in a study of cytomegalovirus exposure and HLA in healthy donors. Amplification used 60 Vbeta primers and 13 Jbeta primers. Data came from immunoSEQ multiplex PCR; TCRdb stores just in-frame clones and leaves some out. The sample lists some 100,000 clones; 79% were seen once. The specimen was PBMCs. The receptors originated from a female donor in good health and CMV-seropositive.

The chain carries TRBV5-6 and TRBJ1-6; TRBD1 aligns across 8 bases. CDR3 size: 15 residues. The trim removed 3 bases at V and 8 bases at J, leaving 7 bases unmatched. Germline V gives CDR1 SGHDT, CDR2 YYEEEE. CDR3 sequence (DNA): TGTGCCAGCAGCTCGACGGACAGGGATGATTCACCCCTCCACTTT. It encodes CASSSTDRDDSPLHF.

The V and J genes are TRBV7-2 and TRBJ2-3; 8 positions match TRBD2. The CDR3 loop spans 15 amino acids. The J segment lost 2 bases and the V segment lost 2 bases, leaving 3 bases of the junction unmatched. Per the germline V gene, CDR1 is SGHTA and CDR2 is FQGNSA. CDR3 in amino acids: CASSLFGGATDTQYF. CDR3 nucleotides: TGTGCCAGCAGCTTATTCGGGGGGGCCACAGATACGCAGTATTTT. Full variable domain (missing parts from reference TRBV7-2 and TRBJ2-3): GAGVSQSPSNKVTEKGKDVELRCDPISGHTALYWYRQSLGQGLEFLIYFQGNSAPDKSGLPSDRFSAERTGGSVSTLTIQRTQQEDSAVYLCASSLFGGATDTQYFGPGTRLTVL.

The CDR3 sequence: CASSEFGGTGGSPLHF. In nucleotides, the CDR3 is TGTGCCAGCAGTGAATTCGGGGGGACAGGGGGATCACCCCTCCACTTT. This rearrangement joins TRBV25-1 to TRBJ1-6, with 11 bases matching TRBD1. V was clipped by 1 base and J by 10 bases; unmatched bases: 6. Germline V lookup: CDR1 MGHDK, CDR2 SYGVNS. The CDR3 totals 16 residues.

The chain carries TRBV7-9 and TRBJ2-6, with no clear D. Trimming shortened V by 6 bases and J by 1 base, and 19 bases separated the two germline ends. Germline CDR1 SEHNR, CDR2 FQNEAQ (reference sequence). The CDR3 loop spans 18 amino acids. For the CDR3, the DNA is TGTGCCAGCAGTTTTACAAGTTCGACTGGTTCTGGGGCCAACGTCCTGACTTTC. Its protein is CASSFTSSTGSGANVLTF.

The chain couples TRBV25-1 to TRBJ2-3; TRBD2 matches 7 bases. This CDR3 has 16 amino acids. The junction had 10 bases not matched to a gene; V was cut back by 2 bases and J by 5 bases. Per the germline V gene, CDR1 is MGHDK and CDR2 is SYGVNS. The CDR3 DNA reads as TGTGCCAGCAGTGAAGCTCTAGTTTGGGGGGGAGATACGCAGTATTTT. It translates to CASSEALVWGGDTQYF.

This chain links TRBV5-1 with TRBJ2-5; weak D call: TRBD2 (5 bases). Deletions cut 1 base from V and 2 bases from J, with 9 bases between. There are 14 residues in the CDR3. CDR1 and CDR2 from the germline V gene are SGHRS and YFSETQ. In DNA, the CDR3 is TGCGCCAGCAGCTTGACGAGCGGACAAGAGACCCAGTACTTC. This gives the protein CASSLTSGQETQYF.

The chain carries TRBV6-1 and TRBJ2-7; a weak D match, TRBD1 (6 bases). Germline CDR1 and CDR2: MNHNS and SASEGT. The CDR3 runs to 13 residues. V lost 6 bases, J lost 4 bases, and 13 bases lay in between. The CDR3 sequence is CASSPPTGYEQYF. The DNA of the CDR3 is TGTGCCAGCAGCCCGCCGACAGGTTACGAGCAGTACTTC.

This clone occurred a few times. This sample also contains other DNA sequences that code for the same CDR3. CDR3: CASSFSGGGETQYF. The CDR3 DNA reads as TGTGCCAGCAGCTTTAGCGGGGGGGGAGAGACCCAGTACTTC. The chain combines TRBV11-3 with TRBJ2-5; 11 bases are shared with TRBD2. CDR3 length: 14 amino acids. V gave up 3 bases and J gave up 4 bases; unmatched junction bases: 1. Germline assignment: CDR1 SGHNT and CDR2 YENEEA.

J is TRBJ2-1 and V is TRBV30, with 10 bases lining up with TRBD2. CDR1 and CDR2 (germline): GTSNPN, SVGIG (reference sequence). CDR3 size: 16 residues. J gave up 4 bases and V 2 bases, and 8 bases lay outside the gene matches. The CDR3 nucleotides read TGTGCCTGGAGTAGGGGGACTAGCGCTATGTACAATGAGCAGTTCTTC. It encodes CAWSRGTSAMYNEQFF. Filled out from reference TRBV30 and TRBJ2-1, the complete variable domain reads SQTIHQWPATLVQPVGSPLSLECTVEGTSNPNLYWYRQAAGRGLQLLFYSVGIGQISSEVPQNLSASRPQDRQFILSSKKLLLSDSGFYLCAWSRGTSAMYNEQFFGPGTRLTVL.

This chain joins TRBV5-1 and TRBJ2-1; TRBD1 matches 10 bases. This CDR3 has 15 amino acids. With 2 bases clipped from V and 9 bases from J, the junction kept 8 bases outside the gene matches. The V gene's germline CDR1 is SGHRS and CDR2 YFSETQ. The CDR3 sequence is CASSFAGTGASEQFF. DNA of the CDR3: TGCGCCAGCAGCTTCGCGGGGACAGGGGCCAGTGAGCAGTTCTTC.

The chain combines TRBV25-1 with TRBJ2-2; D remains unclear. The ends were cut back, 10 bases at V and 7 bases at J, with 10 bases in the middle. The V gene's germline CDR1 is MGHDK and CDR2 SYGVNS. The CDR3 is 11 residues long. DNA of the CDR3: TGTGCCACCCTCCGAGGCGGGGAGCTGTTTTTT. Translating gives CATLRGGELFF. Full variable domain (rest looked up from reference TRBV25-1 and TRBJ2-2): EADIYQTPRYLVIGTGKKITLECSQTMGHDKMYWYQQDPGMELHLIHYSYGVNSTEKGDLSSESTVSRIRTEHFPLTLESARPSHTSQYLCATLRGGELFFGEGSRLTVL.

The V call is TRBV6-6, the J call TRBJ1-2; 8 nucleotides match TRBD1. Germline V gene data show CDR1 as MNHNY and CDR2 as SVGAGI (reference sequence). Germline trimming cut 7 bases from V and 7 bases from J; bases unmatched to any gene: 8. This CDR3 is 13 amino acids long. CDR3 nucleotides: TGTGCCAGCACCGCCCAGGGGGCAGGTGGCTACACCTTC. Its translation is CASTAQGAGGYTF.

The chain employs TRBV6-1 and TRBJ2-7; 8 bases match TRBD1. The CDR3 contains 16 residues. Germline V gene sequence: CDR1 MNHNS, CDR2 SASEGT. The V segment lost 1 base and the J segment 3 bases; nucleotides outside the gene matches: 8. This chain's CDR3 is CASSEVLGQGGYEQYF. CDR3 nucleotides: TGTGCCAGCAGTGAAGTACTAGGACAGGGAGGCTACGAGCAGTACTTC.

The chain uses TRBV30 and TRBJ1-2, with no clear D. V dropped 2 bases and J dropped 8 bases, with 9 bases sitting between them. Germline loops: CDR1 GTSNPN, CDR2 SVGIG (reference sequence). This CDR3 region has 11 residues. Here the CDR3 DNA reads TGTGCCTGGAGTCACCACAAGGGCTACACCTTC. It codes for CAWSHHKGYTF.

The J gene is TRBJ2-1, the V gene TRBV19; 10 bases align to TRBD2. J was trimmed by 6 bases and V by 6 bases; bases with no gene match: 8. The CDR3 consists of 15 residues. Germline CDR1 LNHDA, CDR2 SQIVND (reference sequence). The CDR3 DNA reads TGTGCCAGTAGCGCTCTAGCGGGAGTGGGCAATGAGCAGTTCTTC. It is translated as CASSALAGVGNEQFF.

V and J are TRBV6-5 and TRBJ2-7, with 9 nucleotides matching TRBD1. J lost 3 bases, V lost 4 bases, and 4 bases had no gene match. Looked up from germline, CDR1 is MNHEY and CDR2 is SVGAGI. The CDR3 is 14 amino acids. CDR3 nucleotide sequence: TGTGCCAGCAGTTCCGGGACAGGGAGCTACGAGCAGTACTTC. Amino acids: CASSSGTGSYEQYF.

The rearrangement uses TRBV5-5 and TRBJ2-5, with a tentative D call TRBD1 (6 bases). The J call is in doubt because the DNA end fits TRBJ2-7 better. This CDR3 has 14 amino acids. The V gene's germline CDR1 is SGHKS and CDR2 YYEKEE (reference sequence). The CDR3 bases are TGTGCCAGCAGCTGGGCGGACAGCTCCTACGAGCAGTACTTC. Translating gives CASSWADSSYEQYF.

The chain recombines TRBV18 with TRBJ2-2; TRBD1 matches at 11 bases. CDR1 and CDR2 (germline): KGHSH, LQKENI. The CDR3 is 17 amino acids. After removal of 6 bases from V and 0 bases from J, the junction contained 6 bases not matched to a gene. The CDR3: CASSPLGQGANTGELFF. In DNA, the CDR3 is TGTGCCAGCTCTCCTCTGGGACAGGGGGCGAACACCGGGGAGCTGTTTTTT.

The rearrangement links TRBV19 to TRBJ2-7; TRBD2 matches 13 bases. Losses at the gene ends were 4 bases for V and 3 bases for J; bases not matched to a gene: 12. The CDR3 consists of 18 residues. Germline V CDR1 and CDR2: LNHDA, SQIVND (reference sequence). CDR3 loop: CASSTRTSGRTNYYEQYF. CDR3 DNA: TGTGCCAGTAGTACACGGACTAGCGGGAGAACTAATTACTACGAGCAGTACTTC.

This chain joins TRBV9 and TRBJ2-1, with D perhaps TRBD2 (6 bases). This CDR3 is 16 amino acids long. Trimming took 3 bases from V and 1 from J, leaving 14 bases between them. Germline CDR1 and CDR2: SGDLS and YYNGEE. The CDR3: CASSALFGGSYNEQFF. Written as DNA, the CDR3 is TGTGCCAGCAGCGCCCTTTTCGGGGGTTCCTACAATGAGCAGTTCTTC.

The V and J genes are TRBV19 and TRBJ1-5; 7 bases match TRBD1. CDR3 size: 16 residues. J gave up 1 base and V 9 bases, and 12 bases lay outside the gene matches. The V gene's germline CDR1 is LNHDA and CDR2 SQIVND (reference sequence). Written as DNA, the CDR3 is TGTGCCAGCCATAACCGACAGGGAGGAAGCAATCAGCCCCAGCATTTT. It specifies CASHNRQGGSNQPQHF.

The V call is TRBV27, the J call TRBJ2-7, with D possibly matching TRBD1 (5 bases). The germline V gene has CDR1 MNHEY and CDR2 SMNVEV (reference sequence). CDR3 length equals 14 residues. Trimming took off 3 bases at V and 1 base at J, with 10 bases between the two ends. The CDR3 protein is CASSLTVVSYEQYF. Written as DNA, the CDR3 is TGTGCCAGCAGTTTGACAGTTGTATCCTACGAGCAGTACTTC.

V is TRBV30 and J is TRBJ1-1, with D perhaps TRBD1 (6 bases). The length of the CDR3 is 15 residues. Trimming cost V 5 bases and J 1 base, with 17 bases left between them. Germline V gives CDR1 GTSNPN, CDR2 SVGIG (reference sequence). The CDR3 spells CAWAPPGTSNTEAFF. For the CDR3, the DNA is TGTGCCTGGGCGCCCCCCGGGACATCGAACACTGAAGCTTTCTTT.

The chain couples TRBV7-2 to TRBJ2-1; D gene uncertain. The CDR3 consists of 14 residues. Between the trimmed V and J ends, which lost 1 base and 8 bases, there was a span of 12 bases. The V gene's germline CDR1 is SGHTA and CDR2 FQGNSA. Here the CDR3 DNA reads TGTGCCAGCAGCTTAGTGAGTGCTAGTTATGAGCAGTTCTTC. Its translation: CASSLVSASYEQFF.

This sequence joins TRBV19 and TRBJ2-2, with D unresolved. CDR1 is LNHDA, CDR2 SQIVND, per germline (reference sequence). Trimming shortened V by 4 bases and J by 7 bases, and 10 bases separated the two germline ends. The CDR3 has 13 amino acids. Here the CDR3 reads CASSSPPVGELFF. DNA of the CDR3: TGTGCCAGTAGTAGTCCCCCGGTCGGGGAGCTGTTTTTT.

The rearrangement uses TRBV2 and TRBJ1-2; a possible D gene is TRBD1 (5 bases). Looked up from germline, CDR1 is SNHLY and CDR2 is FYNNEI. Trimming removed 3 bases at V and 8 bases at J, with 10 bases between. The CDR3 loop spans 12 amino acids. The CDR3 bases are TGTGCCAGCAGTGACAGGGAGGGCGGCTACACCTTC. Translation gives CASSDREGGYTF.

The V call is TRBV9, the J call TRBJ1-2; tentative D call: TRBD1 (5 bases). The CDR3 extends over 15 amino acids. Germline lookup yields CDR1 SGDLS and CDR2 YYNGEE. V shed 4 bases and J shed 3 bases, with 16 bases lying between them. DNA of the CDR3: TGTGCCAGCAGCCCCTTCGGTCAGGGCGACTATGGCTACACCTTC. It translates to CASSPFGQGDYGYTF.

The rearrangement links TRBV5-1 to TRBJ2-7; 7 bases are a match to TRBD1. The CDR3 totals 16 residues. Germline lookup yields CDR1 SGHRS and CDR2 YFSETQ. Trimming removed 0 bases from V and 1 base from J; junction bases left unmatched: 7. In nucleotides, the CDR3 is TGCGCCAGCAGCTTGGGGGCGGACAGGCCTTCCTACGAGCAGTACTTC. Its protein is CASSLGADRPSYEQYF.